A selection of T cell receptor beta chains follows, all from one sample in a study of tumor-infiltrating lymphocytes in primary liver carcinoma. TCRdb re-analysed the multiplex PCR reads in MiXCR, keeping a single row per CDR3 protein. Here the sample spans about 92,000 distinct CDR3 sequences, less than 70% being singletons. Sequencing was performed on tumor-adjacent normal liver tissue. These receptors all come from a man in his forties with primary liver carcinoma and hepatitis B virus infection. CDR3s leave out the opening cysteine and the closing phenylalanine or tryptophan.

J gene	CDR3 length	V gene	CDR3 protein
TRBJ2-2	15	TRBV11-2	ASSGGLAGRNAGELF
TRBJ2-4	12	TRBV11-1	ASSLAADETFQY
TRBJ1-1	13	TRBV6-5	ASSSYRGSNTEAF
TRBJ2-7	13	TRBV28	TSSFGDTPRGEQY
TRBJ1-5	13	TRBV28	ASSSPGRSGQPQH
TRBJ2-3	16	TRBV12-3/TRBV12-4	ASSFTPLTSGRTDTQY
TRBJ2-1	11	TRBV28	ASNRGPYNEQF
TRBJ2-1	14	TRBV11-2	ASSLPIGMMKNEQF
TRBJ2-2	12	TRBV28	AISPRVGTGELF
TRBJ2-1	13	TRBV4-1	ASSQVSSSLGEQF
TRBJ1-2	12	TRBV12-3/TRBV12-4	ASSPGGEEYGYT
TRBJ2-1	14	TRBV29-1	SIEWDRIRFYNEQF
TRBJ2-7	12	TRBV5-1	ASKVGTASYEQY
TRBJ2-1	9	TRBV5-1	ASRRKDERF
TRBJ1-1	13	TRBV4-1	TSSQLRGGDTEVF
TRBJ2-1	13	TRBV29-1	SVRRGQGKHGEQF
TRBJ2-7	11	TRBV7-9	ASSLGQGNEQY
TRBJ1-5	14	TRBV4-2	ASGQDWEQVNQPQH
TRBJ2-2	12	TRBV11-2	ASRTSRNTGELF
TRBJ2-7	12	TRBV11-2	ASSFVGLCYEQY
TRBJ2-1	12	TRBV10-3	AMSESRAADEQF
TRBJ2-2	14	TRBV28	TSSRGTDANTGELS
TRBJ2-2	14	TRBV7-3	ASSLGGAMNTGELF
TRBJ2-1	12	TRBV30	AWSGAGGIGEQF
TRBJ2-1	13	TRBV29-1	GVRLRLADYNEQF
TRBJ2-5	12	TRBV13	ASSSTSGAETQY
TRBJ2-1	13	TRBV14	ASSHPGGGCNEQL
TRBJ1-5	11	TRBV6-5	ASSSGYDQPQH